The 19 T cell receptor beta chains presented below share a single source sample, sequenced in a study of blood T cell repertoires in COVID-19 (dated by TCRdb to 2020 to 2022). The library was generated by the immunoSEQ multiplex PCR assay. As stored in TCRdb, this immuneACCESS dataset retains in-frame rearrangements with V and J assigned. A fraction of the clones does not appear; measured against another copy, unresolved V genes explain less than half of the discrepancy, and the remainder lacks a known reason. The sample table shows just under 350,000 clones, and approximately 89% are seen once. Jointly, the top ten make up around 3.5% of the sample. Sequenced: peripheral blood. The receptors originated from a woman under 30 who had recovered from COVID-19.

The chain couples TRBV24-1 to TRBJ1-2; 9 bases agree with TRBD1. This CDR3 has 13 residues. Losses at the gene ends were 9 bases for V and 7 bases for J; bases not matched to a gene: 8. Germline CDR1 reads KGHDR; CDR2 reads SFDVKD. CDR3 loop: CATSTGGRFGYTF. In nucleotides, the CDR3 is TGTGCCACCTCGACAGGGGGTCGTTTTGGCTACACCTTC.

The chain has TRBV19 and TRBJ1-5; no reliable D call. CDR3 size: 19 residues. Trimming removed 0 bases at V and 0 bases at J, with 18 bases between. Germline V gene sequence: CDR1 LNHDA, CDR2 SQIVND (reference sequence). In DNA, the CDR3 is TGTGCCAGTAGTATAGATTCCCATCTGACACCTAATAGCAATCAGCCCCAGCATTTT. It yields the protein CASSIDSHLTPNSNQPQHF.

CDR3 in amino acids: CSASVEGARNTIYF. In DNA, the CDR3 is TGCAGTGCTAGTGTAGAGGGGGCCAGAAACACCATATATTTT. The genes are TRBV20-1 and TRBJ1-3, with 7 bases matching TRBD1. V was clipped by 3 bases and J by 5 bases; unmatched bases: 7. This CDR3 comprises 14 residues. The germline V gene has CDR1 DFQATT and CDR2 SNEGSKA (reference sequence).

The CDR3 DNA reads TGCGCCAGCAGCCAATTGATACAGGGGTCAGGAAATTCACCCCTCCACTTT. It codes for CASSQLIQGSGNSPLHF. The J gene is TRBJ1-6, the V gene TRBV4-3; the match to TRBD1 covers 7 bases. The CDR3 length is 17 residues. Germline V lookup: CDR1 LGHNA, CDR2 YSLEER. The V gene end was trimmed by 2 bases and the J gene end by 7 bases; junction bases not matched to a gene: 11.

CDR3 sequence: CASSLGIRGQPQHF. For the CDR3, the DNA is TGTGCCAGCAGCTTAGGGATCAGGGGTCAGCCCCAGCATTTT. V and J are TRBV7-2 and TRBJ1-5, with D perhaps TRBD1 (6 bases). CDR3 length: 14 amino acids. The V end was cut by 1 base, the J end by 6 bases, with 10 bases between. CDR1 SGHTA and CDR2 FQGNSA come from the germline V gene.

V gene TRBV6-5 combines with J gene TRBJ2-1, with D possibly matching TRBD1 (6 bases). Trimming left V 2 bases short and J 6 bases short, with 11 bases between. The CDR3 runs 14 residues. Germline CDR1 reads MNHEY; CDR2 reads SVGAGI. CDR3 loop: CASSYRGTGNEQFF. CDR3 nucleotide sequence: TGTGCCAGCAGTTACAGGGGGACCGGCAATGAGCAGTTCTTC.

The chain uses TRBV6-5 and TRBJ1-2, with D perhaps matching TRBD1 (6 bases). CDR3 size: 14 residues. Looked up from germline, CDR1 is MNHEY and CDR2 is SVGAGI. V gave up 4 bases and J gave up 2 bases, with 11 bases separating them. CDR3 nucleotide sequence: TGTGCCAGCAGTTTGATGGGGGCAAACTATGGCTACACCTTC. The encoded protein is CASSLMGANYGYTF.

The chain recombines TRBV5-4 with TRBJ2-2; TRBD2 is a possible D gene (5 bases). Trimming shortened V by 0 bases and J by 6 bases, and 12 bases separated the two germline ends. CDR3 length: 15 amino acids. Germline V lookup: CDR1 SGHNT, CDR2 YYREEE (reference sequence). For the CDR3, the DNA is TGTGCCAGCAGCTTGGACCGGACTGGTGCCGGGGAGCTGTTTTTT. Amino acids: CASSLDRTGAGELFF.

V usage is TRBV19 and J usage is TRBJ2-1; 8 bases align to TRBD2. V lost 7 bases, J lost 0 bases, and 5 bases stayed unmatched. The CDR3 is 15 amino acids. Germline assignment: CDR1 LNHDA and CDR2 SQIVND (reference sequence). CDR3 loop: CASNPREGSYNEQFF. In nucleotides, the CDR3 is TGTGCCAGTAATCCCCGGGAGGGCTCCTACAATGAGCAGTTCTTC.

In DNA form, the CDR3 reads TGTGCCAGCAGCTTATATATATCAGGGACTAGTGGGGCTAATGAGCAGTTCTTC. Translation gives CASSLYISGTSGANEQFF. This chain joins TRBV7-2 and TRBJ2-1; the match to TRBD2 covers 8 bases. J lost 7 bases, V lost 2 bases, and 16 bases had no gene match. Germline values: CDR1 SGHTA, CDR2 FQGNSA. This CDR3 contains 18 residues.

The chain is built from TRBV6-2 or TRBV6-3 and TRBJ1-4; D perhaps matches TRBD1 (5 bases). Trimming shortened V by 6 bases and J by 0 bases, and 11 bases separated the two germline ends. CDR3 length: 15 residues. Germline CDR1 and CDR2: MNHEY and SVGEGT. CDR3 sequence (DNA): TGTGCCAGCAGCCGTTGGACATCAACTAATGAAAAACTGTTTTTT. Translation gives CASSRWTSTNEKLFF.

V and J are TRBV7-9 and TRBJ2-5, with 8 bases that match TRBD1. The germline gives CDR1 SEHNR, CDR2 FQNEAQ (reference sequence). After removal of 4 bases from V and 5 bases from J, the junction contained 12 bases not matched to a gene. The CDR3 runs to 16 residues. In DNA, the CDR3 is TGTGCCAGCAGCTCAACAAAAGGACAGGGTCTGGAGACCCAGTACTTC. Its translation is CASSSTKGQGLETQYF.

This clone was counted only a few times. The V gene is TRBV7-2, the J gene TRBJ2-3; 12 nucleotides align to TRBD2. This CDR3 has 17 residues. CDR1 is SGHTA and CDR2 is FQGNSA in the germline V gene. V lost 5 bases, J lost 4 bases, and 10 bases stayed unmatched. The CDR3 DNA is TGTGCCAGCAGCCCTAGCGGACTAGCGGGAACCCCAGATACGCAGTATTTT. It codes for CASSPSGLAGTPDTQYF.

The genes are TRBV21-1 and TRBJ2-5; the table names TRBD1, a call not compared with the DNA. TRBV21-1 corresponds to a pseudogene. The CDR3 covers 19 residues. As DNA, the CDR3 is TGTGCCAGCAGCTTACAAGCCGGGACAGCTTATAGTAGCCAAGAGACCCAGTACTTC. This codes for CASSLQAGTAYSSQETQYF.

V usage is TRBV19 and J usage is TRBJ1-2; the D gene is possibly TRBD1 (5 bases). The CDR3 loop spans 16 amino acids. Germline V lookup: CDR1 LNHDA, CDR2 SQIVND (reference sequence). V gave up 0 bases and J gave up 4 bases, with 15 bases separating them. For the CDR3, the DNA is TGTGCCAGTAGTATAGAGGGCGGGACGGGTAGCTATGGCTACACCTTC. Its protein product is CASSIEGGTGSYGYTF.

The chain employs TRBV20-1 and TRBJ2-1; the D gene is possibly TRBD1 (6 bases). This CDR3 region has 15 residues. Germline V CDR1 and CDR2: DFQATT, SNEGSKA (reference sequence). The germline V and J ends were trimmed by 3 bases and 4 bases, with 16 bases remaining between them. The CDR3 DNA sequence: TGCAGTGCTAGTTTCGGGCAGGGGTATTACAATGAGCAGTTCTTC. As protein: CSASFGQGYYNEQFF.

This rearrangement joins TRBV6-2 or TRBV6-3 to TRBJ1-5, with a possible D match to TRBD1 (6 bases). Germline lookup yields CDR1 MNHEY and CDR2 SVGEGT. Trimming removed 3 bases from V and 1 base from J, with 16 bases in between. This CDR3 spans 17 amino acids. The CDR3: CASSYLFSGVSNQPQHF. CDR3 coding DNA: TGTGCCAGCAGTTATCTTTTTTCAGGGGTAAGCAATCAGCCCCAGCATTTT.

This clone was detected only once. CDR3 bases: TGTGCCAGCAGCCCGGGACTAGCGGGGAATACGCAGTATTTT. The encoded protein is CASSPGLAGNTQYF. The chain carries TRBV5-4 and TRBJ2-3, with 13 bases fitting TRBD2. This CDR3 has 14 amino acids. In germline, CDR1 is SGHNT, CDR2 YYREEE (reference sequence). V lost 4 bases and J lost 7; bases outside the gene matches: 3.

The CDR3 here is CASSPLASGNFNEQFF. The DNA of the CDR3 is TGTGCCAGCTCACCACTGGCTAGCGGGAATTTCAATGAGCAGTTCTTC. The chain is built from TRBV18 and TRBJ2-1; 9 positions agree with TRBD2. CDR1 and CDR2 (germline): KGHSH, LQKENI. The CDR3 contains 16 residues. V lost 1 base and J lost 6; bases outside the gene matches: 7.